Sequencing of this T cell receptor (beta chain) was carried out in a study of T cells in Graves' hyperthyroidism and ophthalmopathy. Notes on this clonotype: Antigen specificity is unknown.

RNA transcripts were the template for amplifying TCR beta CDR3 regions. During a first-round RT-PCR of the TCR CDR3, the HTBI primer set was used. TCRdb processed the multiplex PCR reads anew with MiXCR; each CDR3 protein has one entry. The table includes about 640,000 distinct CDR3 sequences, less than 25% detected once. The trim removed 4 bases at V and 4 bases at J, leaving 8 bases unmatched. The CDR3 is made up of 16 amino acids. Germline-derived CDR1 and CDR2 are MNHEY and SVGEGT. Study observations and caveats: Researchers report that a 13 V-J model separated ophthalmopathy from stable hyperthyroidism.

The sequence was obtained from a man younger than 40 with Graves' ophthalmopathy. This chain joins TRBV6-2 or TRBV6-3 and TRBJ2-3, with 10 nucleotides matching TRBD1. Source material: blood. In nucleotides, the CDR3 is TGTGCCAGCAGTTCTGCGCCGGGACAGGGGCCAGATACGCAGTATTTT. Its protein product is CASSSAPGQGPDTQYF.